One and the same sample provided the 4 T cell receptor beta chains below, sequenced in a study of vaccination and CD4 T cells after COVID-19. MiXCR, applied by TCRdb to the PCR reads, yields one record per CDR3 protein. The repertoire consists of 11,000 to 15,000 distinct CDR3 sequences, with more than 55% occurring once and the leading ten covering 1% to 1.4%. Sequenced here: CD4+ T cells from blood, sampled after SARS-CoV-2 vaccination. These receptors all come from a human donor who had recovered from COVID-19.

V and J are TRBV2 and TRBJ1-2; TRBD1 agrees at 7 bases. CDR3 length: 12 residues. The ends lost 6 bases at V and 5 bases at J; junction bases unmatched: 3. CDR1 is SNHLY and CDR2 is FYNNEI in the germline V gene. The CDR3 loop reads CASRGRGYGYTF. The CDR3 nucleotides are TGTGCCAGCAGGGGCAGGGGGTATGGCTACACCTTC. The entire variable domain, with the rest obtained from reference TRBV2 and TRBJ1-2, is as follows: EPEVTQTPSHQVTQMGQEVILRCVPISNHLYFYWYRQILGQKVEFLVSFYNNEISEKSEIFDDQFSVERPDGSNFTLKIRSTKLEDSAMYFCASRGRGYGYTFGSGTRLTVV.

This clonotype was counted only a few times. For the CDR3, the DNA is TGTGCCAGCAGTACGGACAGGGAAGAGACCCAGTACTTC. Translated: CASSTDREETQYF. The chain carries TRBV6-1 and TRBJ2-5; 8 bases are a match to TRBD1. The CDR3 has 13 residues. The J segment lost 3 bases and the V segment lost 5 bases, leaving 2 bases of the junction unmatched. From germline, CDR1 is MNHNS and CDR2 SASEGT.

The chain is built from TRBV20-1 and TRBJ2-7; perhaps D is TRBD1 or TRBD2 (5 bases each). The germline V gene encodes CDR1 DFQATT and CDR2 SNEGSKA (reference sequence). V lost 3 bases to trimming and J lost 0 bases, with 12 bases between them. CDR3 size: 14 residues. The CDR3 here is CSASVDGTSYEQYF. CDR3 in DNA: TGCAGTGCTAGCGTCGACGGGACCTCCTACGAGCAGTACTTC.

This clonotype was recorded a few times. The limits of the CDR3 on the DNA are not certain, so only TCRdb's listed CDR3 is given. CDR3 sequence reads: CISVPEAVSGNYGYTF. This chain uses TRBV7-5 with TRBJ1-2; TRBD1 is taken as the D call from the table, unchecked against the DNA. TRBV7-5 is a pseudogene segment. The CDR3 region is 16 residues in length, termini included.